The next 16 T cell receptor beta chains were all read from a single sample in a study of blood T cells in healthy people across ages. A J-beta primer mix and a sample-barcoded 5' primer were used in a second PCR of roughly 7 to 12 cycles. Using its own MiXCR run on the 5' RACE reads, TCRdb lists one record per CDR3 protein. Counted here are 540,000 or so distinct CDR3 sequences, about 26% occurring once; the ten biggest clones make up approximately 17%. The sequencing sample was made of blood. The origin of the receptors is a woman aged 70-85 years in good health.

This CDR3 is CASSSQGGGNTIYF. In DNA, the CDR3 is TGTGCCAGCAGTTCACAGGGGGGCGGAAACACCATATATTTT. This rearrangement joins TRBV7-2 to TRBJ1-3; 8 bases are a match to TRBD1. Germline V gives CDR1 SGHTA, CDR2 FQGNSA. With 6 bases clipped from V and 4 bases from J, the junction kept 5 bases outside the gene matches. This CDR3 is built from 14 residues.

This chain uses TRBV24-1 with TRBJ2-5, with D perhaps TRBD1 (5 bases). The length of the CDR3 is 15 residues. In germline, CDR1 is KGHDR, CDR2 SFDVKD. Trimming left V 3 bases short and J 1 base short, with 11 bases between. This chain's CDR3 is CATSDPRAPQETQYF. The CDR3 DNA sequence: TGTGCCACCAGTGATCCCAGGGCCCCCCAAGAGACCCAGTACTTC.

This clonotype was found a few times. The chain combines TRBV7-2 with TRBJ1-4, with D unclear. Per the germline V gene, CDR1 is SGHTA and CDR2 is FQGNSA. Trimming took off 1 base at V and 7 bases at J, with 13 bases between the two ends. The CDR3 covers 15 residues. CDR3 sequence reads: CASSLDPGDLEKLFF. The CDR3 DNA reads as TGTGCCAGCAGCTTAGACCCAGGAGATCTTGAAAAACTGTTTTTT. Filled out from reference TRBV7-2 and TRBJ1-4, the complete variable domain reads GAGVSQSPSNKVTEKGKDVELRCDPISGHTALYWYRQSLGQGLEFLIYFQGNSAPDKSGLPSDRFSAERTGGSVSTLTIQRTQQEDSAVYLCASSLDPGDLEKLFFGSGTQLSVL.

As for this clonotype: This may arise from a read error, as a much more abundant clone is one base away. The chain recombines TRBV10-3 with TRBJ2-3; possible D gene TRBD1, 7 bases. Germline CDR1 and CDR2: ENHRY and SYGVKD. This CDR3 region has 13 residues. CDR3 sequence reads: CAIGTVRGDTRYF. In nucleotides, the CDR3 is TGTGCCATAGGGACAGTCCGCGGGGATACGCGGTATTTT.

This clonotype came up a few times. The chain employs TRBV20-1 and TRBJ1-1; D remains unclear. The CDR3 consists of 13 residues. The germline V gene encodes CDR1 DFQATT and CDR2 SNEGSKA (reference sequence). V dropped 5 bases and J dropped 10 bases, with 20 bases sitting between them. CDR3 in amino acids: CSAAPLRTAGAFF. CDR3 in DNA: TGCAGTGCTGCTCCCCTGAGGACGGCGGGAGCTTTCTTT.

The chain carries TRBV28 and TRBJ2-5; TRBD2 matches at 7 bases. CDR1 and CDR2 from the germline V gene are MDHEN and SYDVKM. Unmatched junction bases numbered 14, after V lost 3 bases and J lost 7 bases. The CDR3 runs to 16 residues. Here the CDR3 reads CASSLEGSGLGGTQYF. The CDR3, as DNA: TGTGCCAGCAGTTTGGAAGGTAGCGGGTTGGGCGGGACCCAGTACTTC.

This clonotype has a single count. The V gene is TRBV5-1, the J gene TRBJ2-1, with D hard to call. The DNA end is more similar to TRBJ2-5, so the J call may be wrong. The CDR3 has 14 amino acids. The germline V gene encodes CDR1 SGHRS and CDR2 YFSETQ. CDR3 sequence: CASRRATTRETQYF. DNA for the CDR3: TGCGCCAGCAGACGCGCGACGACCCGAGAGACCCAGTACTTC.

The CDR3 DNA is TGTGCCAGCAGTTCCCCAGGGAAGGGGAGCTATGGCTACACCTTC. Amino acids: CASSSPGKGSYGYTF. The chain links TRBV12-3 or TRBV12-4 to TRBJ1-2, with D maybe TRBD1 (5 bases). V gave up 4 bases and J gave up 4 bases, with 16 bases separating them. The CDR3 spans 15 residues.

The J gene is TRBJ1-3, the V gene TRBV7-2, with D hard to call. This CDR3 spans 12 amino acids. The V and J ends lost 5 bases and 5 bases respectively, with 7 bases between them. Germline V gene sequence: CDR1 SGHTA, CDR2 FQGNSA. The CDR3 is CASSPIRNTIYF. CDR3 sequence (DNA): TGTGCCAGCAGCCCTATCCGAAACACCATATATTTT.

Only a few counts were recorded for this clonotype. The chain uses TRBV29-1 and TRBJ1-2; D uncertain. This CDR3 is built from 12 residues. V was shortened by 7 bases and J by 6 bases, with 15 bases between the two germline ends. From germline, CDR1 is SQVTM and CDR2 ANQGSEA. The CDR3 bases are TGCAGCGCGACACAAGCGAGCGATGGCTACACCTTC. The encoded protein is CSATQASDGYTF.

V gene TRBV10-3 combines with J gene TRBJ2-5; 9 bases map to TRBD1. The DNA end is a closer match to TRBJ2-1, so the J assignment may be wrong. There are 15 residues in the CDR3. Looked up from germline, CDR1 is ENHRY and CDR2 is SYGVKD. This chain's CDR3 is CAISTSGQGYNEQFF. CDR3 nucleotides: TGTGCCATCAGCACCTCAGGACAGGGGTACAATGAGCAGTTCTTC.

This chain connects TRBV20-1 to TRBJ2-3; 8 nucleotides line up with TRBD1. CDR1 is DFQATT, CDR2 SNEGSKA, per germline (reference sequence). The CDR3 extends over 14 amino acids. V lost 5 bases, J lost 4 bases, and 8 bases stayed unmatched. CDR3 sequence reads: CSARRQGIPDTQYF. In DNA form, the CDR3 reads TGCAGTGCTCGTAGACAGGGGATCCCAGATACGCAGTATTTT.

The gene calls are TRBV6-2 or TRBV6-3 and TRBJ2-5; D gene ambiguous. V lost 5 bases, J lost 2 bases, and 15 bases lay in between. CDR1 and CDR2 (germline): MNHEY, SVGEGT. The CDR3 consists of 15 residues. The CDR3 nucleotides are TGTGCCAGCAGTAGACCGGGCCTTGCACAAGAGACCCAGTACTTC. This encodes CASSRPGLAQETQYF.

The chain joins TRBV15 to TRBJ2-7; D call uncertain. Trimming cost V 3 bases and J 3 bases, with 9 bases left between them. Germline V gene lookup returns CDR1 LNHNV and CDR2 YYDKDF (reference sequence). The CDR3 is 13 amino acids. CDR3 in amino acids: CATSSLGYYEQYF. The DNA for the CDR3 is TGTGCCACCAGCAGTCTAGGGTACTACGAGCAGTACTTC. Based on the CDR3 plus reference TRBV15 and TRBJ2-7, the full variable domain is DAMVIQNPRYQVTQFGKPVTLSCSQTLNHNVMYWYQQKSSQAPKLLFHYYDKDFNNEADTPDNFQSRRPNTSFCFLDIRSPGLGDTAMYLCATSSLGYYEQYFGPGTRLTVT.

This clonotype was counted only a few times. The CDR3 bases are TGTGCCAGCAGAAACGGGGCAGCTGGGGCCAACGTCCTGACTTTC. It specifies CASRNGAAGANVLTF. The rearrangement uses TRBV6-5 and TRBJ2-6; either TRBD1 or TRBD2 may supply D (5 bases each). Germline values: CDR1 MNHEY, CDR2 SVGAGI. The CDR3 loop spans 15 amino acids. Deletions cut 6 bases from V and 2 bases from J, with 11 bases between.

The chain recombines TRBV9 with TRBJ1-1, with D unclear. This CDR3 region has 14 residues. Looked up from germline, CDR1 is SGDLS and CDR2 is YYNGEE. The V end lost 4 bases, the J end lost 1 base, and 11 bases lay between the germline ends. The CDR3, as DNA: TGTGCCAGCAGCCCCCCCACACCGAACACTGAAGCTTTCTTT. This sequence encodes CASSPPTPNTEAFF. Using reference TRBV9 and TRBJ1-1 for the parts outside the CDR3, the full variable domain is DSGVTQTPKHLITATGQRVTLRCSPRSGDLSVYWYQQSLDQGLQFLIQYYNGEERAKGNILERFSAQQFPDLHSELNLSSLELGDSALYFCASSPPTPNTEAFFGQGTRLTVV.